This T cell receptor (beta chain) was documented in a study of CD8 T cells in ankylosing spondylitis. Study-wide findings and caveats: Clones tied to disease were said to be significantly enriched in matched ankylosing spondylitis synovial fluid.

Looked up from germline, CDR1 is DFQATT and CDR2 is SNEGSKA (reference sequence). There are 15 residues in the CDR3. V lost 0 bases and J lost 4; bases outside the gene matches: 6. Library preparation for TCR beta used quantitative 5'-RACE with molecular barcodes. Each CDR3 protein gets one entry after TCRdb re-called the 5' RACE reads with MiXCR. The top ten clones hold approximately 0.61% of a sample with 200,000 to 300,000 distinct CDR3 sequences, under 30% of them seen once. As to this clonotype: Its antigen is not known.

Source material: blood, either unsorted or a sorted T cell fraction (not recorded which). The sequence was obtained from a male donor with ankylosing spondylitis or in good health (not recorded which). The V call is TRBV20-1, the J call TRBJ2-7, with 10 nucleotides matching TRBD1. The CDR3 protein is CSARDSDRGAYEQYF. The CDR3 nucleotides are TGCAGTGCTAGAGATTCGGACAGGGGGGCGTACGAGCAGTACTTC.